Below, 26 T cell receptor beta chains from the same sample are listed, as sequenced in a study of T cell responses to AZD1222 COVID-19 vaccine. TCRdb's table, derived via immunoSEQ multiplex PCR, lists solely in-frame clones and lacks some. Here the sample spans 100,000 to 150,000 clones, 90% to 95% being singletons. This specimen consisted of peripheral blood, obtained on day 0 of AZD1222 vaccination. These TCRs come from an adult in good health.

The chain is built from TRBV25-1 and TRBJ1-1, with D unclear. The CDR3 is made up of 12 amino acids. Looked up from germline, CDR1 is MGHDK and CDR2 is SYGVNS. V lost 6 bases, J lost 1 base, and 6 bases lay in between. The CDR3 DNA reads TGTGCCAGCAGGAGGGAGAACACTGAAGCTTTCTTT. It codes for CASRRENTEAFF. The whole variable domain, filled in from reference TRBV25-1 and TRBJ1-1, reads EADIYQTPRYLVIGTGKKITLECSQTMGHDKMYWYQQDPGMELHLIHYSYGVNSTEKGDLSSESTVSRIRTEHFPLTLESARPSHTSQYLCASRRENTEAFFGQGTRLTVV.

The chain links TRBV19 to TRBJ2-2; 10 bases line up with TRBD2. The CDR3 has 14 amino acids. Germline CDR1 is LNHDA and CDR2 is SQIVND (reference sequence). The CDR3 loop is CSASGSRMGGELFF. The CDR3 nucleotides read TGTTCGGCTAGCGGGAGTCGCATGGGCGGGGAGCTGTTTTTT.

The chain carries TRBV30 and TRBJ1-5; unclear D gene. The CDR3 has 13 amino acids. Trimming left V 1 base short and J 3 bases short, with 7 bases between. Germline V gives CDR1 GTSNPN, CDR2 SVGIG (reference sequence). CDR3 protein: CAWSDNNNQPQHF. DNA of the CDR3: TGTGCCTGGAGTGATAATAACAATCAGCCCCAGCATTTT.

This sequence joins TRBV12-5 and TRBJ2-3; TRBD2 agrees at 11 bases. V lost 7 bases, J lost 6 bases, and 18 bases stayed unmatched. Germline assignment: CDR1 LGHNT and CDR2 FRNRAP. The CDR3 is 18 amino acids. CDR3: CASDHGQGSGRAGDTQYF. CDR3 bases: TGTGCTAGTGACCACGGACAGGGTAGCGGGAGGGCTGGGGATACGCAGTATTTT. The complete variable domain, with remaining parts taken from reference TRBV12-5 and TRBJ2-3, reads DARVTQTPRHKVTEMGQEVTMRCQPILGHNTVFWYRQTMMQGLELLAYFRNRAPLDDSGMPKDRFSAEMPDATLATLKIQPSEPRDSAVYFCASDHGQGSGRAGDTQYFGPGTRLTVL.

CDR3 protein: CASSQDLGKVHTEAFF. DNA of the CDR3: TGCGCCAGCAGCCAAGATCTGGGGAAGGTGCACACTGAAGCTTTCTTT. The chain recombines TRBV4-3 with TRBJ1-1; D not certain. This CDR3 has 16 residues. V was trimmed by 0 bases and J by 3 bases, leaving 14 bases between them. Germline V gene data show CDR1 as LGHNA and CDR2 as YSLEER.

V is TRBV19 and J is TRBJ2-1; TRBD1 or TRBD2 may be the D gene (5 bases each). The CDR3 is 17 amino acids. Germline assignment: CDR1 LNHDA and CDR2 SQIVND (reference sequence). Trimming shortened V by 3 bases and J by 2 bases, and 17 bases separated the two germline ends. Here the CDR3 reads CASSISGPGRAYNEQFF. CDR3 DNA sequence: TGTGCCAGTAGTATTTCCGGTCCGGGACGGGCCTACAATGAGCAGTTCTTC.

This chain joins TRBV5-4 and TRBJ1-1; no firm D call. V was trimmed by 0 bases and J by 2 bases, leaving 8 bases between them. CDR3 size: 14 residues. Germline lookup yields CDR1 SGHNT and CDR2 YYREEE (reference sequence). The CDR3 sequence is CASSLDRKNTEAFF. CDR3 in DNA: TGTGCCAGCAGCTTGGACAGAAAAAACACTGAAGCTTTCTTT. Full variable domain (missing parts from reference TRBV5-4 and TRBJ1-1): ETGVTQSPTHLIKTRGQQVTLRCSSQSGHNTVSWYQQALGQGPQFIFQYYREEENGRGNFPPRFSGLQFPNYSSELNVNALELDDSALYLCASSLDRKNTEAFFGQGTRLTVV.

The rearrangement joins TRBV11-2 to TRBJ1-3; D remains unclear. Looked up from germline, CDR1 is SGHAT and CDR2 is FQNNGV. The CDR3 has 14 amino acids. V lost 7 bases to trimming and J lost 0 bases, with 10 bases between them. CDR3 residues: CASKGWASGNTIYF. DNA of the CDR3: TGTGCCAGCAAGGGTTGGGCCTCTGGAAACACCATATATTTT. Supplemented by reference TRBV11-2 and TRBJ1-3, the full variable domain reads EAGVAQSPRYKIIEKRQSVAFWCNPISGHATLYWYQQILGQGPKLLIQFQNNGVVDDSQLPKDRFSAERLKGVDSTLKIQPAKLEDSAVYLCASKGWASGNTIYFGEGSWLTVV.

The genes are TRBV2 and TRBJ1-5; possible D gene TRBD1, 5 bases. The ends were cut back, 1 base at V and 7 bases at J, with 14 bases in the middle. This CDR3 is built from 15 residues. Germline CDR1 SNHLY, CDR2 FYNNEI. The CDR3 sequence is CASSEGGFSGQPQHF. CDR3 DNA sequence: TGTGCCAGCAGTGAAGGGGGGTTCTCGGGACAGCCCCAGCATTTT.

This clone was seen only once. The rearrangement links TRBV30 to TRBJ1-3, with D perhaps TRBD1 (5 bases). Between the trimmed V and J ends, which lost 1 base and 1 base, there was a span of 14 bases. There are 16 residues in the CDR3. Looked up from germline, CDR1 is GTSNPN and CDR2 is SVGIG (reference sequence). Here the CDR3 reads CAWSARDEFSGNTIYF. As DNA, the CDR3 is TGTGCCTGGAGTGCTCGGGACGAGTTTTCTGGAAACACCATATATTTT.

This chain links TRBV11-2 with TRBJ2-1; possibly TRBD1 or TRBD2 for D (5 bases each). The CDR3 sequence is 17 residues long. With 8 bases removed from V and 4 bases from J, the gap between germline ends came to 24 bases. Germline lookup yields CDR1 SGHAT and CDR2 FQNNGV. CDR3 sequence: CASLPELARGRYNEQFF. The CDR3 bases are TGTGCCAGCCTACCAGAACTCGCGAGGGGCCGGTACAATGAGCAGTTCTTC.

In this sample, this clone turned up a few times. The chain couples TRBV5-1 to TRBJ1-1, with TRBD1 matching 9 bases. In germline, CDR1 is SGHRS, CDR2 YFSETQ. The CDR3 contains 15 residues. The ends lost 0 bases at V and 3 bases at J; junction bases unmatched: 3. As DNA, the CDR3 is TGCGCCAGCAGCTTGGGGACAGGGGCGGACACTGAAGCTTTCTTT. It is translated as CASSLGTGADTEAFF.

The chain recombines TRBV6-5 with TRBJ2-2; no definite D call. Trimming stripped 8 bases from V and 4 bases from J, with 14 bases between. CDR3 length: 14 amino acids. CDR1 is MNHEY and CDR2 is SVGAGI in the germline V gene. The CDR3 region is CASHTAHSTGELFF. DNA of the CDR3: TGTGCCAGCCACACCGCACACAGCACCGGGGAGCTGTTTTTT.

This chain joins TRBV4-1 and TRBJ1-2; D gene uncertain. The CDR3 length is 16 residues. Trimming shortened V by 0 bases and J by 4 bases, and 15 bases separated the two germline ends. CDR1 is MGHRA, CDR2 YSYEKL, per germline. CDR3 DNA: TGCGCCAGCAGCCAAGATCCCCCTGAGGGCAGCTATGGCTACACCTTC. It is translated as CASSQDPPEGSYGYTF.

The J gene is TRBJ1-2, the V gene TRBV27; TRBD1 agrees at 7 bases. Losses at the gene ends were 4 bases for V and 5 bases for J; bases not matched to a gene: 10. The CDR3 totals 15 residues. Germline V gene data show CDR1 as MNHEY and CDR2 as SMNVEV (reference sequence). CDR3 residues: CASSSSETGQYGYTF. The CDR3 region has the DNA TGTGCCAGCAGTTCTTCCGAGACAGGGCAATATGGCTACACCTTC.

The CDR3 nucleotides read TGCGCCAGCAGCAGTTTACAGGGCCTCTATGGCTACACCTTC. Translating it yields CASSSLQGLYGYTF. This rearrangement joins TRBV5-1 to TRBJ1-2; D perhaps matches TRBD1 (6 bases). The CDR3 has 14 residues. Per the germline V gene, CDR1 is SGHRS and CDR2 is YFSETQ. The germline V and J ends were trimmed by 4 bases and 4 bases, with 14 bases remaining between them.

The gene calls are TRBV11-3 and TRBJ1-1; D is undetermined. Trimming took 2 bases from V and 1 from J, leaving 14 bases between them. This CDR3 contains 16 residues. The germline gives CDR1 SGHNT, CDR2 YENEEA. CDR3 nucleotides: TGTGCCAGCAGCTTAATATACTTAGGCCCGAACACTGAAGCTTTCTTT. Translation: CASSLIYLGPNTEAFF.

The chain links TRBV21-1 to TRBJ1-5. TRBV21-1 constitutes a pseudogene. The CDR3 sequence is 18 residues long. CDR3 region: CASSKAFQPEYSNQPQHF. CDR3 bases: TGTGCCAGCAGCAAAGCTTTCCAGCCTGAGTATAGCAATCAGCCCCAGCATTTT.

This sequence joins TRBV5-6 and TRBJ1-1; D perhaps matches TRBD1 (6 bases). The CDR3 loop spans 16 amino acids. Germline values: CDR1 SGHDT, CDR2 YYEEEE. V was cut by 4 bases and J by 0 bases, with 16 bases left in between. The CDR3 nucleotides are TGTGCCAGCAGCCTGGGGTTGGGGGGCATGAACACTGAAGCTTTCTTT. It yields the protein CASSLGLGGMNTEAFF.

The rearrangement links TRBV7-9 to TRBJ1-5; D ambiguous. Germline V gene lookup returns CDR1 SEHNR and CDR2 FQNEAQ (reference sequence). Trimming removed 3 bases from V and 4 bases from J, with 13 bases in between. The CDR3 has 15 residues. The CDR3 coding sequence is TGTGCCAGCAGCTTTGATGGCGGGGTTAATCAGCCCCAGCATTTT. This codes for CASSFDGGVNQPQHF. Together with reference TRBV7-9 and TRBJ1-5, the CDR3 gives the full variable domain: DTGVSQNPRHKITKRGQNVTFRCDPISEHNRLYWYRQTLGQGPEFLTYFQNEAQLEKSRLLSDRFSAERPKGSFSTLEIQRTEQGDSAMYLCASSFDGGVNQPQHFGDGTRLSIL.

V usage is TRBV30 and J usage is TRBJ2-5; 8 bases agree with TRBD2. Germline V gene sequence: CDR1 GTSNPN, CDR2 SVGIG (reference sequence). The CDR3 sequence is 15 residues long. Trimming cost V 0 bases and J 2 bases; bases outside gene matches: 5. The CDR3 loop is CAWSVGSGSQETQYF. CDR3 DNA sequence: TGTGCCTGGAGTGTGGGGAGCGGGAGTCAAGAGACCCAGTACTTC.

CDR3 region: CASSKDSDRIAKNIQYF. The CDR3 region has the DNA TGTGCCAGCAGCAAAGATTCAGACAGGATCGCCAAAAACATTCAGTACTTC. The chain uses TRBV21-1 and TRBJ2-4; the table's D call TRBD1 went unverified against the DNA. TRBV21-1 is assigned pseudogene status. The CDR3 is made up of 17 amino acids.

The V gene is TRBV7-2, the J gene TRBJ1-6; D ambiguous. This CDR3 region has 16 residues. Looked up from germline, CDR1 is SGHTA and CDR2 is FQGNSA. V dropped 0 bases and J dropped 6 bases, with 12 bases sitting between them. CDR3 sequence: CASSLANQAVNSPLHF. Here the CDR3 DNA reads TGTGCCAGCAGCTTAGCGAACCAGGCTGTTAATTCACCCCTCCACTTT.

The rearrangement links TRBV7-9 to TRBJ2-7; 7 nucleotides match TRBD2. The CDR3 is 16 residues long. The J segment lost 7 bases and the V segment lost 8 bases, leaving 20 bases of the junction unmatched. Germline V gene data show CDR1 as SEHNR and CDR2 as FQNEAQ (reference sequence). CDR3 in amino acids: CASDQTGGRRAREQYF. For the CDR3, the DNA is TGTGCCAGCGACCAAACGGGCGGGAGAAGGGCGAGGGAGCAGTACTTC.

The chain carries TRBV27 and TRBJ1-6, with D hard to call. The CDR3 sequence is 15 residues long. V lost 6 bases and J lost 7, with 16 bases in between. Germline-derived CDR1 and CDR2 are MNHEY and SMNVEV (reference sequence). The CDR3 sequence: CASSLDRLENSPLHF. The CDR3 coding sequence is TGTGCCAGCAGCCTAGATAGGTTGGAGAATTCACCCCTCCACTTT.

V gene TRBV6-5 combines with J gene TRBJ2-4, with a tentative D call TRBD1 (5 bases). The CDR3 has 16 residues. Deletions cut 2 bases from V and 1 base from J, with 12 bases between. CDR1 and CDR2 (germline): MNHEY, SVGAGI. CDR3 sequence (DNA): TGTGCCAGCAGTTACGGGGCCGCCCGGGCCAAAAACATTCAGTACTTC. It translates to CASSYGAARAKNIQYF.